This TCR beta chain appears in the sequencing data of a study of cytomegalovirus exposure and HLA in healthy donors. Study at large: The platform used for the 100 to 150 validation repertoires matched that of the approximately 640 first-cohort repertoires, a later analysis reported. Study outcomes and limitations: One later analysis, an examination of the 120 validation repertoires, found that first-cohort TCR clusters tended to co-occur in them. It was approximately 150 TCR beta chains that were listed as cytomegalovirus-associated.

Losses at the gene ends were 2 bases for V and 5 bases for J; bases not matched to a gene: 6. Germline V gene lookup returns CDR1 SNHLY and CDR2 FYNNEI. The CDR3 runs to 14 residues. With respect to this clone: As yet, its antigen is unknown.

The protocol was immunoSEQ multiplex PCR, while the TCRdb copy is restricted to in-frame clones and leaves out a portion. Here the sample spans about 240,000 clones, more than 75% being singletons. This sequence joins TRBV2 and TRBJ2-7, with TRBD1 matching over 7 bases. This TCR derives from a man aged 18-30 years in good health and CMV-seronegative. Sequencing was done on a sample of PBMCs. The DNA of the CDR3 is TGTGCCAGCAGTGAAATACGGCAGGGGGACGAGCAGTACTTC. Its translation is CASSEIRQGDEQYF. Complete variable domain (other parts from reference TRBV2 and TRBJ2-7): EPEVTQTPSHQVTQMGQEVILRCVPISNHLYFYWYRQILGQKVEFLVSFYNNEISEKSEIFDDQFSVERPDGSNFTLKIRSTKLEDSAMYFCASSEIRQGDEQYFGPGTRLTVT.